This T cell receptor (beta chain) comes out of a study of cytomegalovirus exposure and HLA in healthy donors. Overall study results and limits: The majority of CMV-associated TCR beta chains were reported as apparently HLA-restricted in a later analysis. Later on, an analysis found that several of the most significant clusters appeared to be linked to common viral pathogens, which included parvovirus B19.

Researchers ran the PCR with 60 Vbeta and 13 Jbeta primers. TCRdb keeps only in-frame clones here, not all; method: immunoSEQ multiplex PCR. The data show around 170,000 clones, 75% to 90% seen once. CDR3 length: 16 residues. V gave up 1 base and J gave up 8 bases; unmatched junction bases: 10. Germline CDR1 and CDR2: MRHNA and SNTAGT. As concerns this clone: Its target is unknown.

This clonotype was obtained from a woman between 18 and 30 years old in good health and CMV-seronegative. The chain carries TRBV6-4 and TRBJ2-1, with TRBD1 matching 8 bases. The sequencing sample was made of PBMCs. The chain's CDR3 is CASSDFGQGGIDEQFF. The CDR3 DNA reads TGTGCCAGCAGTGACTTTGGACAGGGAGGCATCGATGAGCAGTTCTTC.